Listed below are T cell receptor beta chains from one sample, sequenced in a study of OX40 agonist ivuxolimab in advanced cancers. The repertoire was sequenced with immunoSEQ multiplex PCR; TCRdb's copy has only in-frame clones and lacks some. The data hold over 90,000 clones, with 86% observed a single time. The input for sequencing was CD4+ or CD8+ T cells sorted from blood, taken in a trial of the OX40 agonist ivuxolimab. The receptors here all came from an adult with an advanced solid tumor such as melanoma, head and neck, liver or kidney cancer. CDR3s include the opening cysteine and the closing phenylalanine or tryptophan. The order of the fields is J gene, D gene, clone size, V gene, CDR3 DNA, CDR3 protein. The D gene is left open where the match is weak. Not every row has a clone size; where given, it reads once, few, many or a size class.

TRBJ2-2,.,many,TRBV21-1,TGTGCCAGCAGCCTAAAAGGATCAGCGGGTACCGGGGAGCTGTTTTTT,CASSLKGSAGTGELFF
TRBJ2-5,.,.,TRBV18,TGTGCCAGCTCACCGTTGGGGGAGACCCAGTACTTC,CASSPLGETQYF
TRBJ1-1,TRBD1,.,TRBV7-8,TGTGCCAGCAGCTCACAGGGGGCAGAAGCTTTCTTT,CASSSQGAEAFF
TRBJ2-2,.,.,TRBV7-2,TGTGCCAGCAGCTTAGGGAGTCCGGGTTCCGGCACCGGGGAGCTGTTTTTT,CASSLGSPGSGTGELFF
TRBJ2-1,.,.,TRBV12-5,TGTGCTAGTGGTTTTTCCAGGGTTGACCGCAATGAGCAGTTCTTC,CASGFSRVDRNEQFF
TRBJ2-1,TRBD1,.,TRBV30,TGTGCCTGGAGTGGAGGGGGCCTGAGGAATGAGCAGTTCTTC,CAWSGGGLRNEQFF
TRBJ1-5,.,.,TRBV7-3,TGTGCCAGCAGCTTAACTCAGAATCAGCCCCAGCATTTT,CASSLTQNQPQHF
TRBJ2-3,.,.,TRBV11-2,TGTGCCAGCAGCTTAGGGTCAGATACGCAGTATTTT,CASSLGSDTQYF
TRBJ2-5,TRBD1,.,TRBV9,TGTGCCAGCAGCGGGACCGGGACAGGGTTCCGGGCCCAGTACTTC,CASSGTGTGFRAQYF
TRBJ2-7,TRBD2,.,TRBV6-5,TGTGCCAGCAGTTACCGACTAGCGGGAGGGCCGGGGGAGCAGTACTTC,CASSYRLAGGPGEQYF
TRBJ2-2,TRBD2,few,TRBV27,TGTGCCATAGCGGGACCGAACACCGGGGAGCTGTTTTTT,CAIAGPNTGELFF
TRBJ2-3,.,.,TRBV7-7,TGTGCTAGCAGCTTATTTGGACCCCCCACAGATACGCAGTATTTT,CASSLFGPPTDTQYF
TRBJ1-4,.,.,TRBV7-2,TGTGCCAGCAGCTTGTCACGGTTTAATGAAAAACTGTTTTTT,CASSLSRFNEKLFF
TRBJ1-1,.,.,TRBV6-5,TGTGCCAGCAGTTACTGGTGGGACACTGAAGCTTTCTTT,CASSYWWDTEAFF
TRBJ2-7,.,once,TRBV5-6,TGTGCCAGCAGCCTGGACAGCATTTCCTACGAGCAGTACTTC,CASSLDSISYEQYF